Listed below are T cell receptor beta chains from one sample, sequenced in a study of breast tumors, draining lymph nodes, adjacent tissues. In TCRdb, the multiplex PCR reads were re-called with MiXCR into one record per CDR3 protein. This table holds approximately 170,000 distinct CDR3 sequences, approximately 33% found once. The sequenced material came from axillary lymph node tissue. The receptors originated from a female donor with breast cancer. Some clones in this sample may be carry-over from other donors' samples. Both conserved end residues are part of each CDR3. Each record gives: clone size, D gene, V gene, J gene, CDR3 protein, CDR3 DNA. A D gene is named only where the DNA matches it firmly. Clone size is not always given. Where it is, it says once, few, many or a class for expanded clones.

many,TRBD2,TRBV7-9,TRBJ2-7,CASSKLAGGSYEQYF,TGTGCCAGCAGTAAACTAGCGGGAGGTTCCTACGAGCAGTACTTC
.,TRBD1,TRBV20-1,TRBJ2-1,CSARPSDSGQDGEQFF,TGCAGTGCTAGACCCAGTGATTCGGGACAGGATGGTGAGCAGTTCTTC
many,.,TRBV5-8,TRBJ2-2,CASSLNTYTGELFF,TGTGCCAGCAGCTTGAACACATACACCGGGGAGCTGTTTTTT
many,.,TRBV25-1,TRBJ2-7,CASSASSPPGQYEQYF,TGTGCCAGCAGTGCGTCCTCCCCGCCCGGCCAATACGAGCAGTACTTC
many,TRBD2,TRBV20-1,TRBJ2-7,CSARWVAGVFAF,TGCAGTGCTAGATGGGTGGCGGGAGTCTTCGCTTTC
many,.,TRBV12-3/TRBV12-4,TRBJ1-5,CASSLGRTSQPQHF,TGTGCCAGCAGCTTAGGGCGGACGTCGCAGCCCCAGCATTTT
many,.,TRBV5-8,TRBJ1-5,CASSISGGRYQPQHF,TGTGCCAGCAGCATTAGCGGGGGCCGGTATCAGCCCCAGCATTTT
.,.,TRBV5-1,TRBJ2-4,CASSLVPEEIIQYF,TGCGCCAGCAGCTTGGTCCCCGAAGAAATTATTCAGTACTTC
many,.,TRBV4-1,TRBJ2-7,CASSQLQGFEQYF,TGCGCCAGCAGCCAACTACAGGGTTTCGAGCAGTACTTC
.,.,TRBV2,TRBJ1-4,CASTRGLGPSGKLFF,TGTGCCAGCACCCGGGGTTTAGGTCCATCTGGAAAACTGTTTTTT
many,.,TRBV7-3,TRBJ2-1,CASSLNDYSEQFF,TGTGCCAGCAGCCTAAACGACTATTCGGAGCAGTTCTTC
.,.,TRBV20-1,TRBJ2-4,CSAGTGTRADIQYF,TGCAGTGCAGGCACCGGGACCCGGGCGGACATTCAGTACTTC
.,.,TRBV28,TRBJ1-3,CASSSPGGSSGNTIYF,TGTGCCAGCAGTTCCCCGGGAGGAAGCTCTGGAAACACCATATATTTT